This T cell receptor (beta chain) was retrieved from a study of blood T cell repertoires in COVID-19. Study-level background: Acute and convalescent COVID-19 specimens originated in the United States, Italy and Spain. PBMCs, B-cell-depleted T cells, or T cells provided the cDNA or gDNA that made up the material.

Trimming pared 6 bases from V and 1 base from J, leaving 12 bases between. Germline CDR1 reads ENHRY; CDR2 reads SYGVKD. CDR3 size: 14 residues. This clone has more than one count but fewer than ten. Using immunoSEQ multiplex PCR, the repertoire was profiled, and TCRdb retains in-frame clones only, with some absent. The table shows tens of thousands of clones, with about 85% occurring only once. Material for sequencing was peripheral blood. This chain joins TRBV10-3 and TRBJ1-1; possibly TRBD1 for D (5 bases). This clonotype was sampled from a male donor with acute or convalescent COVID-19. As DNA, the CDR3 is TGTGCCATCAGCCGGACGGGGGAGAACACTGAAGCTTTCTTT. Protein sequence: CAISRTGENTEAFF.